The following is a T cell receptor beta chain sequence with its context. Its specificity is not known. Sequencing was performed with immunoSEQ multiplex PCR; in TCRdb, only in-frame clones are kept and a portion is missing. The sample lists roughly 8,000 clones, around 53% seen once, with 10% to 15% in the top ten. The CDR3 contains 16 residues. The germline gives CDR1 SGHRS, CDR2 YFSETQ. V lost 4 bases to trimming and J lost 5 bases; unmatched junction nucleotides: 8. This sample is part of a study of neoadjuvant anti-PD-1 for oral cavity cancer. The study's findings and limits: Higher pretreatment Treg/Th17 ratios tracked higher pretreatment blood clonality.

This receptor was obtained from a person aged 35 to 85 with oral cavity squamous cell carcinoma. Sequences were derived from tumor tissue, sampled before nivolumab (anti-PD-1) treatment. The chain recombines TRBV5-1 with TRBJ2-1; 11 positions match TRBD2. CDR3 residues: CASSLSSGRSNNEQFF. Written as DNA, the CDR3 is TGCGCCAGCAGCCTCTCTAGCGGGAGGTCAAACAATGAGCAGTTCTTC.